The entry that follows covers one TCR beta chain sequence. The data were obtained in a study of blood T cells in healthy people across ages. It was with a sample-barcoded 5' primer and a J-beta primer mix that a second PCR of about 6 to 12 cycles was run. One entry per CDR3 protein, called by TCRdb with MiXCR from the 5' RACE reads. Among more than 1,000,000 distinct CDR3 sequences listed, about 23% were seen once. Peripheral blood was drawn, ten milliliters per donor. Extracted total RNA amounted to at least 5.5 micrograms for each sample. A further study also used this sample, focusing on T cells of mothers and their children. That study adds: The donors comprised about 6 children and their three healthy Caucasian mothers.

The receptor was derived from a girl aged 2 to 10 in good health. Sequencing input: blood.

CDR3 nucleotide sequence: TGCAGTGCTGATAATCGGGGTACCTACAATGAGCAGTTCTTC. Translated, it gives CSADNRGTYNEQFF. The chain uses TRBV20-1 and TRBJ2-1, with a weak D call TRBD2 (5 bases). CDR3 length: 14 residues. V was shortened by 5 bases and J by 2 bases, with 13 bases between the two germline ends. Per germline, CDR1 DFQATT and CDR2 SNEGSKA (reference sequence).